This is a list of T cell receptor beta chains from one sample in a study of blood T cells in healthy people across ages. TCRdb recomputed calls from the 5' RACE reads with MiXCR, one row per CDR3 protein. The table has 600,000 to 900,000 distinct CDR3 sequences, 25% to 30% seen once; the top ten hold approximately 2.9%. These data are also associated with another study on T cells of mothers and their children.

Material: blood. These receptors were obtained from a boy aged 5-17 years in good health. Both conserved end residues are part of each CDR3. The order of the fields is V gene, CDR3 protein.

V: TRBV12-3/TRBV12-4
CDR3: CTSNQPEIYNEQFF

V: TRBV12-3/TRBV12-4
CDR3: CASSSMRGAGEKLFF

V: TRBV7-9
CDR3: CASSLSADRTQYF

V: TRBV7-9
CDR3: CASNQGDRGGYTF

V: TRBV14
CDR3: CASSQLDSAAQYF

V: TRBV4-1
CDR3: CASSLGEDLQETQYF

V: TRBV27
CDR3: CASSTNAGGYEQYF

V: TRBV11-2
CDR3: CASRKGGQAHGYTF

V: TRBV20-1
CDR3: CSVLRDLADEKLFF

V: TRBV2
CDR3: CASRPGGTGAFF

V: TRBV5-1
CDR3: CASSPTPFWTEAFF

V: TRBV7-6
CDR3: CASSRPGHLTYEQYF

V: TRBV20-1
CDR3: CSASVGASSTDTQYF

V: TRBV27
CDR3: CASSPYRQGAKNGYTF

V: TRBV5-1
CDR3: CASSWTGKDQPQHF

V: TRBV9
CDR3: CASSAAGTGNTGELFF

V: TRBV20-1
CDR3: CSARTSGYEQYF

V: TRBV7-3
CDR3: CASSPRQMANEKLFF

V: TRBV2
CDR3: CASAGDQGYTF

V: TRBV7-2
CDR3: CASNRDRVLAKNIQYF

V: TRBV5-1
CDR3: CASSLAGTGGTDTQYF

V: TRBV6-1
CDR3: CASSEMAVGETQYF

V: TRBV6-5
CDR3: CASSYSLAGGSRETQYF

V: TRBV12-3/TRBV12-4
CDR3: CASSSGRSGTQYF

V: TRBV3-1
CDR3: CASSRLGDNEQFF

V: TRBV28
CDR3: CASTPADRAYEQYF

V: TRBV7-2
CDR3: CASSSRGPVSEQYF

V: TRBV18
CDR3: CASSRRDGFSNEQFF

V: TRBV13
CDR3: CASSPLTSGGPTDTQYF

V: TRBV12-5
CDR3: CASGFQGSEAFF

V: TRBV9
CDR3: CASSPRPTDYQETQYF

V: TRBV28
CDR3: CASSLEVAGPETQYF

V: TRBV6-2/TRBV6-3
CDR3: CASSYMGAADTQYF

V: TRBV29-1
CDR3: CSVEGDKRETQYF

V: TRBV6-1
CDR3: CASSEASRGQTQYF

V: TRBV12-3/TRBV12-4
CDR3: CASRAGNQETQYF

V: TRBV2
CDR3: CASDGQGYEQYF

V: TRBV20-1
CDR3: CSARDGGSASNEQFF

V: TRBV5-4
CDR3: CASSPGGTGQETQYF

V: TRBV6-1
CDR3: CASSGSRATEAFF